This TCR beta chain was recorded in a study of T cells in Graves' hyperthyroidism and ophthalmopathy. TCR beta CDR3 sequences were amplified from RNA transcripts. A set of HTBI primers served as the primers for a first-round RT-PCR of the TCR CDR3. A single record per CDR3 protein comes from TCRdb applying MiXCR to the multiplex PCR reads. Counted here are some 490,000 distinct CDR3 sequences, 20% to 25% occurring once; the ten biggest clones make up under 55%. In germline, CDR1 is LGHDT, CDR2 YNNKEL (reference sequence). The V end lost 1 base, the J end lost 10 bases, and 8 bases lay between the germline ends. The CDR3 is 13 residues long.

The receptor's source is a woman in her 70s with Graves' ophthalmopathy. The chain joins TRBV3-1 to TRBJ1-6; tentatively, D is TRBD1 (5 bases). The sequenced material came from blood. The CDR3 spells CASSQGQISPLHF. The CDR3 DNA sequence: TGTGCCAGCAGCCAAGGACAGATATCACCCCTCCACTTT.